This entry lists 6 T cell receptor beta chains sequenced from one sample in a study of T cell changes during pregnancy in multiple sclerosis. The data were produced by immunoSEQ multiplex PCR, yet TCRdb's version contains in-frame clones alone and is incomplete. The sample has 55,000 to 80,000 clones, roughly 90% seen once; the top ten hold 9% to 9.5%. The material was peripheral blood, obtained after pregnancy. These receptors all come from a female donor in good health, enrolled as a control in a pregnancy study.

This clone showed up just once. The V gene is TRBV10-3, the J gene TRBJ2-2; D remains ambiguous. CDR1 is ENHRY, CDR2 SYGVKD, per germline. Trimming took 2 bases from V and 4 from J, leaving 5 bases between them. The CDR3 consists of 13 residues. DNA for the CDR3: TGTGCCATCAGTGAGCTCGGCACCGGGGAGCTGTTTTTT. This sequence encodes CAISELGTGELFF.

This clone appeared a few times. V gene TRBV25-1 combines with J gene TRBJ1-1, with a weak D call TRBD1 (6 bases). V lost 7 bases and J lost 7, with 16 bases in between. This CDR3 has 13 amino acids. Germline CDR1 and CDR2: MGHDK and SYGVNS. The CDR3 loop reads CASNTRGAVEAFF. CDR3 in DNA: TGTGCCAGCAACACCCGGGGGGCCGTTGAAGCTTTCTTT. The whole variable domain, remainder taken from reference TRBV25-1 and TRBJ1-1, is EADIYQTPRYLVIGTGKKITLECSQTMGHDKMYWYQQDPGMELHLIHYSYGVNSTEKGDLSSESTVSRIRTEHFPLTLESARPSHTSQYLCASNTRGAVEAFFGQGTRLTVV.

Here the CDR3 reads CASSLGTGGTQPQHF. CDR3 DNA: TGTGCCAGCAGCTTGGGGACAGGTGGCACTCAGCCCCAGCATTTT. The V call is TRBV13, the J call TRBJ1-5; 8 nucleotides match TRBD1. This CDR3 is 15 amino acids long. V lost 3 bases, J lost 6 bases, and 7 bases stayed unmatched. CDR1 and CDR2 (germline): PRHDT, FYEKMQ (reference sequence).

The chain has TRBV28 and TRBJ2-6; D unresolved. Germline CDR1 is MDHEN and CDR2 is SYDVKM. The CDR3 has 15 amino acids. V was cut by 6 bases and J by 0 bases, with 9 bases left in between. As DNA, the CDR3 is TGTGCCAGCAGCCGACTGATCTCTGGGGCCAACGTCCTGACTTTC. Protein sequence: CASSRLISGANVLTF.

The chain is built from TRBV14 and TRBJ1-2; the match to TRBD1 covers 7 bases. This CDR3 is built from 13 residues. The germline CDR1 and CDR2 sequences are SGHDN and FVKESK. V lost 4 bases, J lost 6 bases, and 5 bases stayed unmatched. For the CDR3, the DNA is TGTGCCAGCAGCCGCGACAGGGTTGATGGCTACACCTTC. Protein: CASSRDRVDGYTF.

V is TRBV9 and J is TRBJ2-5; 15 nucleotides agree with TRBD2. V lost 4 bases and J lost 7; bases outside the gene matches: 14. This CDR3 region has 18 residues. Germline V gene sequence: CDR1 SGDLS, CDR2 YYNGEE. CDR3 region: CASSPGTSGGPPRGTQYF. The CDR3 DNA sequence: TGTGCCAGCAGCCCCGGGACTAGCGGGGGGCCCCCCCGGGGGACCCAGTACTTC.